This T cell receptor beta chain comes out of a study of T cells in women clearing cervical HPV infection. Turning to the study itself: Cases were women with histologically confirmed HPV16-related CIN3 or worse, including a couple of invasive cancers.

immunoSEQ multiplex PCR used an average of around 1,200 ng genomic DNA. Sequencing used immunoSEQ multiplex PCR; TCRdb keeps in-frame clones, though not all of them. This sample's table has about 39,000 clones. Points from the study as a whole: Combining TCR richness with V gene abundances gave approximately 0.8 AUC.

The germline V and J ends were trimmed by 4 bases and 1 base, with 14 bases remaining between them. The germline CDR1 and CDR2 sequences are SGHRS and YFSETQ. This CDR3 has 15 amino acids. About this clone: Its cognate antigen is unknown. Read coverage stops 3 residues before the CDR3 terminus; the germline J gene supplies the remainder.

The sample consisted of blood buffy coat. This TCR derives from a woman between 18 and 75 years old with a cervical HPV16 infection that either progressed to CIN3+ or cleared (not recorded which). V is TRBV5-1 and J is TRBJ1-2; D gene ambiguous. CDR3 sequence: CASSPGVDLNYGYTF. CDR3 DNA, as far as it was read: TGCGCCAGCAGCCCCGGGGTAGACCTTAACTATGGC.